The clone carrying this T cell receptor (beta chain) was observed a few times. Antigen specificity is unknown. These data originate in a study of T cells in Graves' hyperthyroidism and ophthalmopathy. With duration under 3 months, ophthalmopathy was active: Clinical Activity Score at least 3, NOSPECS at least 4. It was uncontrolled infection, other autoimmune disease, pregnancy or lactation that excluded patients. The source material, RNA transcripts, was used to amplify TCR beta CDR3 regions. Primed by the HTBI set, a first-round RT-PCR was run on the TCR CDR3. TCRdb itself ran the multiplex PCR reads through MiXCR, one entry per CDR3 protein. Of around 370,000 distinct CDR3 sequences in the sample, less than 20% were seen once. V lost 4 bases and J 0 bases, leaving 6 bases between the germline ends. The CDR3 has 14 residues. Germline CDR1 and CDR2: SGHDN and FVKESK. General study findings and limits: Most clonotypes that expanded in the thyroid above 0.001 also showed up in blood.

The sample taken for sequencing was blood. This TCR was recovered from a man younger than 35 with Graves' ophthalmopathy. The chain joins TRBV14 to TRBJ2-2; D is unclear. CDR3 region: CASSPRTNTGELFF. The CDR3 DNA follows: TGTGCCAGCAGCCCTAGGACGAACACCGGGGAGCTGTTTTTT.